This paragraph covers one TCR beta chain sequence. Its antigen is not yet known. No base quality information exists; no much larger clone differs at one position. This record comes from a study of shared clonotypes between healthy human individuals (dated by TCRdb to 2018 to 2021). Study-wide context: The cohort comprised a couple of women and a few men aged 18 to 49 years. Per donor, three plates each were used for CD4 naive and CD4 memory, two for CD8 naive, and one for CD8 memory. Blood TCR repertoires of five healthy adults were deeply sequenced to estimate repertoire size and the extent of clonotype sharing between individuals. Different laboratories and diverse techniques were used to prepare libraries and sequence TCR repertoires, to increase sequencing depth and limit assay-specific biases. Per donor, leukapheresis produced somewhere between about 0.9 and 9 billion PBMCs. Points the paper makes about the study in general: Even with the large sequencing depth, rarefaction of the sorted-subset datasets indicated that sequencing was incomplete. Naive subsets generally had larger estimated clonotype richness than memory subsets. Only blood was sampled, and tissue TCR repertoires likely differ from those in blood. Compared with non-shared clonotypes, clonotypes shared by all four sorted-subset donors had higher generation probabilities. Because the study included a small number of donors, the genetic and exposure-history diversity represented was limited. Pairwise subsampling led to the expectation that sequencing depth would affect the degree of clonotype sharing among donors. Across a handful of donors, about 5.2% of naive CD4, 3.5% of naive CD8, under 2.5% of memory CD4, and approximately 0.4% of memory CD8 clonotypes were shared.

Donors were healthy HIV-negative adults with no recently reported acute infections or vaccinations. Every donor was a Caucasian adult residing in Nashville, Tennessee, USA. The CD8 memory samples were a combination of magnetically selected CD45RO+ cells and CCR7-negative CD45RA+ effector memory (TemRA) cells. Blood was obtained by leukapheresis, after which PBMCs were separated by Ficoll-Histopaque density gradient centrifugation and cryopreserved in liquid nitrogen vapor phase. Analytical flow cytometry was used to check the purity and quantity of every magnetically sorted T cell population. Genomic DNA was isolated from each sorted fraction and quantified by UV absorbance on a Nanodrop 2000c. Using the deep immunoSEQ assay, TCR CDR3 regions were amplified from genomic DNA by multiplex PCR. For each cell subset, the extracted genomic DNA was distributed evenly across all wells of several immunoSEQ 96-well plates, and each plate served as one replicate. For sorted subsets, each replicate PCR was loaded with roughly 0.2 ug genomic DNA, equivalent to 25,000 to 35,000 T cell genomes. Purified libraries were quantified with a Qubit 3.0 fluorometer, sized on a Bioanalyzer 2100, and re-quantified with the KAPA Library Quantification kit. A separate single-read 150-cycle Illumina NextSeq 550 flow cell was used to sequence each immunoSEQ 96-well plate. Under the source paper's analysis protocol: Because the immunoSEQ output included only junctional sequences and no quality scores, the filtering could not be the same as the filtering used for full-length reads. Sequences were annotated with PyIR, a Python wrapper for IgBLAST v1.9, and V/J genes and CDR3 were assigned using IMGT germline references. Reads with weak V/J assignments (E-value above 1e-6), missing CDR3, stop codons, out-of-frame junctions, or ambiguous translated residues were removed. V3J clonotypes were defined as sequences sharing an identical inferred V gene, J gene, and CDR3 amino acid sequence. To compute the percentage overlap between repertoires, the number of shared unique clonotypes was divided by the size of the smaller repertoire. Three approaches were used to assess repertoire richness: RTK rarefaction, the Chao1 estimator, and Recon v2.1 estimates of unobserved clonotypes. OLGA was used to compute generation probabilities for all TCRbeta clonotypes that the gDNA method yielded from a handful of donors. TCRdb took over this immuneACCESS table, retaining in-frame rearrangements with V and J assigned. Such tables are incomplete; in checked studies, under half of the missing clones stem from an unresolved V gene, and the remainder is unexplained. The DNA gave D and trimming, while V, J and clone size come from that table. The sample records roughly 86,000 clones, approximately 75% of which are singletons. The ten most abundant clones make up roughly 50% of the sample.

Trimming at the junction amounts to 5 bases on V and 3 bases on J, and the germline ends lie 17 bases apart. Sequences SNHLY (CDR1) and FYNNEI (CDR2) are obtained from the germline V gene. The CDR3 contains 16 residues, cysteine and phenylalanine counted. Kept here is only the CDR3 DNA, which spans 48 bases and is read in frame from base 1. The rearrangement combines TRBV2 with TRBJ2-1; a confident D gene designation cannot be given. The specimen sequenced was memory CD8+ T cells sorted from blood. The sample's cell subset or site, from its label and the paper: CD45RO+ cells pooled with CCR7-negative TemRA cells. This clonotype was obtained from a young man in good health. The DNA sequence is as follows: TGTGCCAGCAGTTCGTGGACCGGTCCCTACTACAATGAGCAGTTCTTC. Translated, this gives CASSSWTGPYYNEQFF.